These T cell receptor beta chains were read from a single sample in a study of shared clonotypes between healthy human individuals. Only in-frame clones appear in the TCRdb table, and some are missing; sequencing was by immunoSEQ multiplex PCR. The data show around 2.1 million clones, approximately 95% seen once. The sequencing sample was made of naive CD4+ T cells sorted from blood. The origin of the receptors is a man younger than 30 in good health. The CDR3 runs from the conserved cysteine through the conserved F or W. Each record gives: CDR3 length, V gene, J gene, CDR3 protein.

>16|TRBV6-9|TRBJ2-1
CATGKPLAGVFSEQFF
>16|TRBV25-1|TRBJ2-2
CASSEWEAVNTGELFF
>14|TRBV9|TRBJ2-2
CASSLGPPPGELFF
>17|TRBV6-1|TRBJ2-2
CASSKVTKRVNTGELFF
>15|TRBV30|TRBJ1-6
CAWSVPQYLDSPLHF
>14|TRBV19|TRBJ2-7
CASSIQTGNYEQYF
>14|TRBV4-1|TRBJ2-7
CASSPEGGAYEQYF
>14|TRBV4-1|TRBJ1-2
CASRQLGGQGGYTF
>14|TRBV7-2|TRBJ2-3
CASSRPSTADTQYF
>13|TRBV29-1|TRBJ1-1
CSVRTALNTEAFF
>14|TRBV6-5|TRBJ1-1
CASTRGVMNTEAFF
>12|TRBV5-1|TRBJ2-7
CASSSSGWEQYF